This entry lists 27 T cell receptor beta chains sequenced from one sample in a study of tumor-infiltrating lymphocytes in primary liver carcinoma. The approximately 17-32 mg bulk tissue piece was not sorted before simultaneous RNA and DNA extraction. From 500 ng total RNA, TCR beta cDNA was generated with a primer in the constant region. For TCR beta, libraries were produced by three nested multiplex PCR rounds using slightly modified ARM-PCR. Primers for the first two PCR rounds were TRBV1-TRBV30 forward primers and a C-beta reverse primer (roughly 9 cycles per round). TCRdb used MiXCR to reprocess the multiplex PCR reads, holding one entry per CDR3 protein. The data hold roughly 78,000 distinct CDR3 sequences, with about two thirds observed a single time. Sequenced: liver tumor tissue from sampling region 4. Subset: tumor region T4, right-lateral pole. These receptors originate from a woman in her sixties with primary liver carcinoma and hepatitis B virus infection.

Remarks on this clonotype: A junction end diverges from the germline sequence, so it may reflect a read error. V gene TRBV11-2 combines with J gene TRBJ2-5; tentative D call: TRBD2 (5 bases). There are 13 residues in the CDR3. CDR1 and CDR2 (germline): SGHAT, FQNNGV. The DNA for the CDR3 is TGTGCCAGCAGCTTAGAATCCGAGGGAACCCACTACTTC. It yields the protein CASSLESEGTHYF.

As to this clonotype: A clone one base away is much larger, so this may be a read error. This chain uses TRBV28 with TRBJ2-5, with 8 bases fitting TRBD1. With V trimmed by 6 bases and J by 5 bases, 14 bases remained unmatched. The V gene's germline CDR1 is MDHEN and CDR2 SYDVKM. The CDR3 covers 16 residues. The CDR3 bases are TGTGCCAGCAGCTCATTCCTCAGGGGGCGCGGGGAGACCCAGTACTTC. As protein: CASSSFLRGRGETQYF. Looking up the rest from reference TRBV28 and TRBJ2-5 gives the full variable domain: DVKVTQSSRYLVKRTGEKVFLECVQDMDHENMFWYRQDPGLGLRLIYFSYDVKMKEKGDIPEGYSVSREKKERFSLILESASTNQTSMYLCASSSFLRGRGETQYFGPGTRLLVL.

This clonotype has at least ten counts. The chain links TRBV28 to TRBJ2-2; a possible D gene is TRBD1 (6 bases). Germline V gives CDR1 MDHEN, CDR2 SYDVKM. Trimming removed 6 bases at V and 3 bases at J, with 8 bases between. CDR3 length equals 13 residues. The CDR3 DNA sequence: TGTGCCAGCAGGGACAGTTACACCGGGGAGCTGTTTTTT. This sequence encodes CASRDSYTGELFF.

Details on this clonotype: Relative to the germline gene, one junction end is altered; a read error may explain this. V is TRBV12-3 or TRBV12-4 and J is TRBJ2-2, with D unresolved. CDR3 size: 14 residues. The CDR3: CASSHTANTRELFF. DNA of the CDR3: TGTGCCAGCAGCCACACAGCGAACACCCGGGAGCTGTTTTTT.

This clonotype was counted at least ten times. The chain combines TRBV28 with TRBJ1-1, with TRBD1 matching 10 bases. Germline loops: CDR1 MDHEN, CDR2 SYDVKM. V lost 3 bases and J lost 1; bases outside the gene matches: 11. This CDR3 is 18 amino acids long. In DNA form, the CDR3 reads TGTGCCAGCAGTTTCAGACAGGGGGCGGAAAGGGGGAACACTGAAGCTTTCTTT. This translates into CASSFRQGAERGNTEAFF.

Details on this clonotype: One end of the junction is discordant with germline, which a read error may explain. The chain combines TRBV11-1 with TRBJ2-2; possibly TRBD2 for D (5 bases). The germline V gene has CDR1 SGHAT and CDR2 FQDESV (reference sequence). The CDR3 runs to 12 residues. For the CDR3, the DNA is TGTGTCAGCAGCTTACATGTCGGGGAGCTGTTTTTC. This sequence encodes CVSSLHVGELFF.

V is TRBV29-1 and J is TRBJ2-5; no reliable D call. The CDR3 has 13 amino acids. The germline CDR1 and CDR2 sequences are SQVTM and ANQGSEA. Trimming cost V 7 bases and J 5 bases, with 17 bases left between them. CDR3: CSAPLIGRETQYF. The CDR3 nucleotides are TGCAGCGCACCTCTTATTGGTAGGGAGACCCAGTACTTC.

With regard to this clonotype: A much larger clone lies a single base off, so this may be a read error. The chain has TRBV28 and TRBJ2-1; 8 nucleotides align to TRBD2. This CDR3 is 13 amino acids long. Trimming removed 4 bases from V and 9 bases from J; junction bases left unmatched: 5. Germline-derived CDR1 and CDR2 are MDHEN and SYDVKM. CDR3 coding DNA: TGTGCCAGCAGTTCCACTAGCGGCGGTGAGCAGTTCTTC. Its protein product is CASSSTSGGEQFF.

V usage is TRBV28 and J usage is TRBJ2-3, with 11 bases that match TRBD2. Unmatched junction bases numbered 12, after V lost 5 bases and J lost 2 bases. Germline V gene lookup returns CDR1 MDHEN and CDR2 SYDVKM. The CDR3 is 18 residues long. The CDR3 protein is CASSPRPGTSGYTDTQYF. The CDR3 DNA reads TGTGCCAGCAGTCCCCGACCGGGGACTAGCGGTTACACAGATACGCAGTATTTT.

There are many counts of this clonotype. V and J are TRBV7-9 and TRBJ2-1, with 7 bases matching TRBD2. Germline V gene sequence: CDR1 SEHNR, CDR2 FQNEAQ (reference sequence). The length of the CDR3 is 16 residues. With 2 bases clipped from V and 5 bases from J, the junction kept 9 bases outside the gene matches. CDR3 amino acids: CASSLLRGGGNNEQFF. CDR3 DNA sequence: TGTGCCAGCAGCTTACTTCGAGGCGGGGGAAACAATGAGCAGTTCTTC.

This clonotype has more than one count but fewer than ten. Possible read error: a much larger clone is one base away. CDR3 loop: CASSTPGRNTDTQYF. Written as DNA, the CDR3 is TGTGCCAGCAGTACTCCTGGACGGAACACAGATACGCAGTATTTT. The chain uses TRBV6-1 and TRBJ2-3; the D is unclear. From germline, CDR1 is MNHNS and CDR2 SASEGT. The CDR3 sequence is 15 residues long. V was cut by 5 bases and J by 2 bases, with 14 bases left in between.

The gene calls are TRBV4-2 and TRBJ2-7; D is unresolved. This CDR3 has 13 amino acids. CDR1 is LGHNA and CDR2 is YNFKEQ in the germline V gene. The CDR3 DNA reads as TGTGTCAGTAGCCCCCGTTTACTCTACGAGCAGTACTTC. It specifies CVSSPRLLYEQYF.

In this sample, this clonotype turned up once. The CDR3 does not end in the conserved phenylalanine or tryptophan, so this is likely a read error. J is TRBJ1-2 and V is TRBV6-6; maybe TRBD1 (6 bases). Germline CDR1 reads MNHNY; CDR2 reads SVGAGI (reference sequence). Trimming removed 9 bases at V and 0 bases at J, with 20 bases between. The CDR3 spans 16 residues. The CDR3 DNA sequence: TGTGCCAGTAGCTACCCCGGACAGAAAGCTAACTATGGCTACACCATC. This encodes CASSYPGQKANYGYTI.

This clonotype occurred a few times. A much bigger clone sits one base away, suggesting this may be a read error. The CDR3 does not end in the conserved phenylalanine or tryptophan, so this is likely a read error. The chain uses TRBV14 and TRBJ2-1, with TRBD2 as a possible D gene (6 bases). The V end was cut by 0 bases, the J end by 13 bases, with 22 bases between. The CDR3 covers 16 residues. Germline CDR1 reads SGHDN; CDR2 reads FVKESK. The CDR3 here is CASSQDRERTRKPQFC. The DNA of the CDR3 is TGTGCCAGCAGCCAAGATCGGGAGCGAACTCGCAAACCCCAGTTCTGC.

This clonotype was counted many times. The CDR3 nucleotides are TGTGCCAGCAGTGTACTAGCGGGAGGGCAGGAGACCCAGTACTTC. Translating gives CASSVLAGGQETQYF. The genes are TRBV6-1 and TRBJ2-5; 13 positions match TRBD2. After removal of 4 bases from V and 5 bases from J, the junction contained 4 bases not matched to a gene. The CDR3 sequence is 15 residues long. CDR1 is MNHNS and CDR2 is SASEGT in the germline V gene.

The V and J genes are TRBV5-6 and TRBJ2-6; D is uncertain. The germline gives CDR1 SGHDT, CDR2 YYEEEE. The CDR3 is made up of 15 amino acids. The V end was cut by 2 bases, the J end by 4 bases, with 10 bases between. The CDR3 loop is CASSLNEMGANVLTF. DNA of the CDR3: TGTGCCAGCAGCTTAAACGAAATGGGGGCCAACGTCCTGACTTTC.

On this clonotype: It is likely a read error, because the conserved phenylalanine at the end of the CDR3 is missing. No DNA is shown, since the ends of the CDR3 on it are uncertain; the CDR3 is the one TCRdb lists. The chain carries TRBV11-3 and TRBJ1-1. Germline-derived CDR1 and CDR2 are SGHNT and YENEEA. The CDR3 spans 13 amino acids, including both terminal residues. The CDR3 sequence is CSSSGGRGTEALL.

As to this clonotype: A junction end diverges from the germline sequence, so it may reflect a read error. The rearrangement uses TRBV29-1 and TRBJ2-2, with D maybe TRBD2 (5 bases). CDR1 and CDR2 from the germline V gene are SQVTM and ANQGSEA. The CDR3 length is 14 residues. CDR3 region: CRVELGSTTGELFF. Here the CDR3 DNA reads TGCAGAGTTGAATTGGGATCAACTACCGGGGAGCTGTTTTTC.

The table lists this clonotype with a count of one. One end of the junction is discordant with germline, which a read error may explain. The chain combines TRBV30 with TRBJ2-1; perhaps TRBD2 as D (6 bases). Germline CDR1 reads GTSNPN; CDR2 reads SVGIG (reference sequence). The CDR3 sequence is 14 residues long. The CDR3 loop reads CTWSVLADYNEQLF. Written as DNA, the CDR3 is TGTACCTGGAGTGTACTAGCCGACTACAATGAGCAGCTCTTC.

As concerns this clonotype: This sequence may be a read error, since a much larger clone differs from it by one base. This chain links TRBV30 with TRBJ1-5, with D uncertain. Looked up from germline, CDR1 is GTSNPN and CDR2 is SVGIG (reference sequence). The CDR3 is made up of 13 amino acids. CDR3 in amino acids: CAWSVQGNRPQHF. DNA for the CDR3: TGTGCCTGGAGTGTACAAGGGAATCGGCCCCAGCATTTT.

This clonotype has only a few counts. This rearrangement joins TRBV9 to TRBJ1-1; D remains ambiguous. Germline V gene sequence: CDR1 SGDLS, CDR2 YYNGEE. This CDR3 is built from 15 residues. The V gene lost 0 bases and the J gene lost 0 bases, with 9 bases spanning the gap. The CDR3 coding sequence is TGTGCCAGCAGCGTAGCTCAAGGACTGAACACTGAAGCTTTCTTT. Translated, it gives CASSVAQGLNTEAFF.

The gene calls are TRBV4-1 and TRBJ2-7, with D perhaps TRBD2 (6 bases). Trimming pared 8 bases from V and 3 bases from J, leaving 14 bases between. This CDR3 spans 13 amino acids. Germline V gene lookup returns CDR1 MGHRA and CDR2 YSYEKL. CDR3 nucleotides: TGCGCCAGCGGGGGGAACGGTCGCTACGAGCAGTACTTC. This codes for CASGGNGRYEQYF.

The chain joins TRBV6-6 to TRBJ1-1; no reliable D call. CDR1 is MNHNY and CDR2 is SVGAGI in the germline V gene (reference sequence). The length of the CDR3 is 13 residues. V was shortened by 10 bases and J by 3 bases, with 15 bases between the two germline ends. As DNA, the CDR3 is TGTGCCAACAGCGATACCCAATACACTGAAGCTTTCTTT. Translating gives CANSDTQYTEAFF.

The chain is built from TRBV9 and TRBJ1-1, with unresolved D. The V gene lost 4 bases and the J gene lost 1 base, with 14 bases spanning the gap. The germline V gene has CDR1 SGDLS and CDR2 YYNGEE. The CDR3 sequence is 15 residues long. The CDR3 is CASSPGPNRNTEAFF. Written as DNA, the CDR3 is TGTGCCAGCAGCCCCGGCCCCAATCGGAACACTGAAGCTTTCTTT.

As concerns this clonotype: Lacking the conserved final phenylalanine or tryptophan, this CDR3 likely reflects a read error. The rearrangement joins TRBV29-1 to TRBJ2-3; a possible D gene is TRBD2 (5 bases). The germline V gene encodes CDR1 SQVTM and CDR2 ANQGSEA. The CDR3 contains 13 residues. CDR3: CSVDPTSTDTQYL. In DNA, the CDR3 is TGTAGCGTCGACCCAACTAGCACAGATACGCAGTATCTT.

Concerning this clonotype itself: With a much larger clone just one base away, this may be a read error. The genes are TRBV6-1 and TRBJ2-6; possible D gene TRBD1, 5 bases. CDR3 length: 14 amino acids. CDR1 and CDR2 (germline): MNHNS, SASEGT. DNA of the CDR3: TGTGCCAGCAGTGACAGCTATGGGGCCAGCGTCCTGACTTTC. Its protein product is CASSDSYGASVLTF.

V and J are TRBV6-2 or TRBV6-3 and TRBJ2-7; possible D gene TRBD2, 6 bases. Germline values: CDR1 MNHEY, CDR2 SVGEGT. V lost 6 bases and J lost 9, with 27 bases in between. The CDR3 length is 16 residues. The CDR3: CASSFALARNSYGQYF. The CDR3, as DNA: TGTGCCAGCAGCTTCGCCCTAGCGAGGAATTCCTATGGGCAGTACTTC.